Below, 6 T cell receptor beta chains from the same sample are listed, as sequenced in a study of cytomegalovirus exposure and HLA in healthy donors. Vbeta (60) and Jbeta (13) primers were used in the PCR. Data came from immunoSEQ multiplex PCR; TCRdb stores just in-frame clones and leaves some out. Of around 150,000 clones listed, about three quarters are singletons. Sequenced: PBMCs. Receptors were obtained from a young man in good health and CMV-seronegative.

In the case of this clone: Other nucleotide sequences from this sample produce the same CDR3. The CDR3 DNA follows: TGTGCCAGCAGTTTAGGCCAGACCTACGAGCAGTACTTC. Translating gives CASSLGQTYEQYF. The chain carries TRBV27 and TRBJ2-7; D is undetermined. Germline CDR1 and CDR2: MNHEY and SMNVEV (reference sequence). CDR3 length: 13 residues. Trimming left V 2 bases short and J 2 bases short, with 7 bases between.

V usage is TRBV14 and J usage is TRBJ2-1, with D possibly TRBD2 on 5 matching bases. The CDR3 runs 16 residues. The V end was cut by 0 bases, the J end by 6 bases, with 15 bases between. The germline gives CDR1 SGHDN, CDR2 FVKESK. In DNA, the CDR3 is TGTGCCAGCAGCCAAGAGGAACTAGGCGAGGTCAATGAGCAGTTCTTC. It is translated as CASSQEELGEVNEQFF.

The CDR3 is CASSKSRDREVLAKNIQYF. The CDR3 nucleotides read TGTGCCAGCAGCAAATCTAGGGACAGGGAAGTTCTGGCCAAAAACATTCAGTACTTC. The gene calls are TRBV21-1 and TRBJ2-4; TRBD1, the D gene given by the table, was not confirmed from the DNA. TRBV21-1 is a pseudogene locus. CDR3 length equals 19 residues.

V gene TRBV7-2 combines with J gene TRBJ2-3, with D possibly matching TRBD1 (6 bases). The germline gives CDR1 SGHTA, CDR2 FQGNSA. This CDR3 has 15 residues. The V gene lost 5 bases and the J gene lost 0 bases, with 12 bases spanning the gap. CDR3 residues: CASSRTATSTDTQYF. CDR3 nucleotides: TGTGCCAGCAGCCGGACAGCCACAAGCACAGATACGCAGTATTTT.

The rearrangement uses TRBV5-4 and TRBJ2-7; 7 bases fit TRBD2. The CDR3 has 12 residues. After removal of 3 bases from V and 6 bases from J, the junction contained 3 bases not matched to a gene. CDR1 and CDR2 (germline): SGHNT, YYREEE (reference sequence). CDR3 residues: CASSYPGGEQYF. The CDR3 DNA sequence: TGTGCCAGCAGCTACCCGGGGGGCGAGCAGTACTTC.

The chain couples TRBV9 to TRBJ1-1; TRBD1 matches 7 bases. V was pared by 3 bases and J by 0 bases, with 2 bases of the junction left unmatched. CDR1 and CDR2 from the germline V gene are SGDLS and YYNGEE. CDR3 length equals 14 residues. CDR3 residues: CASSAGTVNTEAFF. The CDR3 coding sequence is TGTGCCAGCAGCGCCGGGACAGTGAACACTGAAGCTTTCTTT.